The present T cell receptor (beta chain) was sequenced within a study of T cell responses to AZD1222 COVID-19 vaccine. The table came from immunoSEQ multiplex PCR; TCRdb's copy has only in-frame clones and leaves some out. The sample yields some 130,000 clones, roughly 93% seen once. General study results and limits: No day 14 peak samples; only post-peak repertoires were characterized. Targets within unmutated variant regions were reportedly found for nearly half of spike-specific TCRs. A rise in Spike-specific TCR breadth and depth followed two AZD1222 doses.

Comment on this clone: As yet, its antigen is unknown.

Germline trimming cut 7 bases from V and 2 bases from J; bases unmatched to any gene: 6. The CDR3 runs 15 residues. CDR1 and CDR2 from the germline V gene are MDHEN and SYDVKM. This TCR was sampled from an adult who received the AZD1222 COVID-19 vaccine. Sequences were derived from peripheral blood, sampled 28 days after the second AZD1222 dose. This sequence joins TRBV28 and TRBJ2-7, with 12 bases fitting TRBD2. For the CDR3, the DNA is TGTGCCAGCACCATACTAGCGGGGGGCGCCTACGAGCAGTACTTC. Residues: CASTILAGGAYEQYF.